This is a list of T cell receptor beta chains from one sample in a study of T cell responses to AZD1222 COVID-19 vaccine. Here immunoSEQ multiplex PCR was the method, and the copy in TCRdb shows in-frame clones only, minus some. The sample records 150,000 to 200,000 clones, approximately 92% being singletons. Sequences were derived from peripheral blood, sampled on day 0 of AZD1222 vaccination. These receptor sequences come from an adult in good health. Each CDR3 is given with its conserved first and last residue. The D gene is left open where the match is weak. Clone sizes are given selectively: once, few, many, or a class where the clone is expanded.

TRBV29-1	TRBD2	TRBJ2-2	NA	15	CSALSGRWDTGELFF	TGCAGCGCTCTTAGCGGGAGGTGGGACACCGGGGAGCTGTTTTTT
TRBV9	TRBD1	TRBJ2-7	NA	15	CASSAGRDRSYEQYF	TGTGCCAGCAGCGCCGGTCGGGACAGATCCTACGAGCAGTACTTC
TRBV6-2/TRBV6-3	NA	TRBJ2-2	NA	16	CASSYIGTGYTGELFF	TGTGCCAGCAGTTACATAGGTACAGGGTACACCGGGGAGCTGTTTTTT
TRBV9	NA	TRBJ1-6	NA	16	CASSVDVQGHNSPLHF	TGTGCCAGCAGCGTAGACGTTCAGGGACATAATTCACCCCTCCACTTT
TRBV7-2	TRBD2	TRBJ2-3	NA	18	CASSLAGVAGGRSDTQYF	TGTGCCAGCAGCTTAGCGGGCGTAGCGGGGGGTCGGTCAGATACGCAGTATTTT
TRBV5-5	TRBD1	TRBJ2-7	NA	15	CASSSSQGDFYEQYF	TGTGCCAGCAGCAGCTCACAGGGGGACTTCTACGAGCAGTACTTC
TRBV21-1	NA	TRBJ1-5	NA	16	CASSKRDRDGNQPQHF	TGTGCCAGCAGCAAAAGGGACAGGGATGGCAATCAGCCCCAGCATTTT
TRBV6-5	NA	TRBJ2-2	few	13	CASSRGGNGELFF	TGTGCCAGCAGTAGAGGGGGGAACGGGGAGCTGTTTTTT
TRBV9	NA	TRBJ2-1	NA	15	CASSVDVSSYNEQFF	TGTGCCAGCAGCGTAGACGTCAGCTCCTACAATGAGCAGTTCTTC
TRBV6-5	NA	TRBJ1-2	NA	16	CASSYSSADRNYGYTF	TGTGCCAGCAGTTACTCTTCCGCTGACAGGAACTATGGCTACACCTTC
TRBV3-1/TRBV3-2	NA	TRBJ1-5	NA	15	CASSQTGRGNQPQHF	TGTGCCAGCAGCCAAACTGGGAGGGGGAATCAGCCCCAGCATTTT
TRBV19	TRBD1	TRBJ1-1	NA	14	CASSRLDRVVEAFF	TGTGCCAGTAGTCGACTTGACAGGGTGGTTGAAGCTTTCTTT
TRBV5-1	NA	TRBJ2-2	NA	14	CASTPLLDTGELFF	TGCGCCAGCACCCCCTTGTTGGACACCGGGGAGCTGTTTTTT
TRBV19	NA	TRBJ2-7	NA	15	CASSIGPTGIYEQYF	TGTGCCAGTAGTATAGGGCCGACAGGAATCTACGAGCAGTACTTC
TRBV19	TRBD2	TRBJ2-3	NA	18	CASSMGLAGGLSTDTQYF	TGTGCCAGTAGTATGGGACTAGCGGGAGGCTTGAGCACAGATACGCAGTATTTT
TRBV27	TRBD1	TRBJ2-7	NA	14	CASSLSGGQYEQYF	TGTGCCAGCAGTTTATCAGGGGGCCAATACGAGCAGTACTTC
TRBV6-5	NA	TRBJ2-3	NA	14	CASSLDSSTDTQYF	TGTGCCAGCAGCTTGGACAGTTCCACAGATACGCAGTATTTT
TRBV19	NA	TRBJ1-5	NA	12	CATGTSNQPQHF	TGTGCCACCGGGACTTCAAATCAGCCCCAGCATTTT
TRBV4-2	TRBD2	TRBJ2-1	NA	17	CASSPGTSGSGWNEQFF	TGTGCCAGCAGCCCCGGGACTAGCGGGAGTGGTTGGAATGAGCAGTTCTTC
TRBV7-3	NA	TRBJ2-3	NA	15	CASSLGGRPTDTQYF	TGTGCCAGCAGCTTAGGGGGCAGGCCCACAGATACGCAGTATTTT
TRBV7-2	NA	TRBJ2-3	once	14	CASSLTGFTDTQYF	TGTGCCAGCAGCTTGACAGGATTCACAGATACGCAGTATTTT
TRBV28	TRBD1	TRBJ1-5	NA	19	CASSLGGTGGFVSNQPQHF	TGTGCCAGCAGTTTAGGTGGGACAGGGGGCTTCGTTAGCAATCAGCCCCAGCATTTT
TRBV9	NA	TRBJ1-1	NA	16	CASSVGARPMNTEAFF	TGTGCCAGCAGCGTAGGTGCCCGGCCTATGAACACTGAAGCTTTCTTT
TRBV7-2	NA	TRBJ2-5	NA	14	CASSWGGTGETQYF	TGTGCCAGCAGCTGGGGAGGGACAGGAGAGACCCAGTACTTC
TRBV18	NA	TRBJ2-5	NA	17	CASSPPVTSAGFGTQYF	TGTGCCAGCTCACCGCCTGTTACTAGTGCCGGCTTCGGGACCCAGTACTTC
TRBV6-5	TRBD2	TRBJ2-1	NA	15	CASSYSGRSYNEQFF	TGTGCCAGCAGTTACAGCGGGAGATCCTACAATGAGCAGTTCTTC
TRBV4-3	TRBD1	TRBJ2-7	NA	17	CASSQDLYGTGIHEQYF	TGCGCCAGCAGCCAAGATTTATATGGGACAGGGATCCACGAGCAGTACTTC
TRBV27	TRBD1	TRBJ2-3	NA	14	CASSRTGITDTQYF	TGTGCCAGCAGCAGGACAGGGATCACAGATACGCAGTATTTT
TRBV28	TRBD1	TRBJ1-5	NA	15	CASSLGQGVNQPQHF	TGTGCCAGCAGTCTAGGACAGGGGGTCAATCAGCCCCAGCATTTT
TRBV5-1	NA	TRBJ1-5	NA	15	CASRRRGHHNQPQHF	TGCGCCAGCAGGAGGCGGGGACATCACAATCAGCCCCAGCATTTT
TRBV27	TRBD2	TRBJ2-1	NA	17	CASSTSGSPNSYNEQFF	TGTGCCAGCAGTACTAGCGGGAGCCCTAACTCCTACAATGAGCAGTTCTTC
TRBV5-1	NA	TRBJ1-1	NA	12	CASSLSSTEAFF	TGCGCCAGCAGCTTGAGCAGTACTGAAGCTTTCTTT
TRBV5-1	NA	TRBJ1-6	NA	15	CASSLAAGENSPLHF	TGCGCCAGCAGCTTGGCCGCGGGTGAAAATTCACCCCTCCACTTT
TRBV28	TRBD2	TRBJ2-5	NA	18	CASSSGLAGALSMETQYF	TGTGCCAGCAGTTCGGGACTAGCGGGAGCTCTTTCGATGGAGACCCAGTACTTC
TRBV18	TRBD2	TRBJ2-1	NA	16	CASSSGTSGPAGEQFF	TGTGCCAGCTCATCAGGGACTAGCGGACCAGCGGGTGAGCAGTTCTTC
TRBV28	NA	TRBJ1-1	NA	12	CATFRGNTEAFF	TGTGCCACCTTCAGGGGTAACACTGAAGCTTTCTTT
TRBV9	NA	TRBJ1-6	NA	13	CASSRTNNSPLHF	TGTGCCAGCAGCCGGACTAATAATTCACCCCTCCACTTT
TRBV15	TRBD1	TRBJ1-2	NA	15	CATSSGDRVNYGYTF	TGTGCCACCAGCAGTGGGGACAGGGTTAACTATGGCTACACCTTC
TRBV19	NA	TRBJ1-1	NA	13	CASSEVGGAEAFF	TGTGCCAGTAGTGAGGTAGGTGGGGCTGAAGCTTTCTTT
TRBV5-4	TRBD1	TRBJ1-2	NA	13	CASSRDRGYGYTF	TGTGCCAGCAGCCGTGACAGGGGCTATGGCTACACCTTC
TRBV19	NA	TRBJ1-1	NA	18	CASRGRGMLGAGNTEAFF	TGTGCCAGTAGAGGGCGTGGTATGTTGGGGGCCGGGAACACTGAAGCTTTCTTT
TRBV2	NA	TRBJ1-4	NA	15	CASSEAGGFGEKLFF	TGTGCCAGCAGTGAAGCGGGGGGATTCGGCGAAAAACTGTTTTTT
TRBV19	NA	TRBJ1-5	NA	15	CASTNRARDGQPQHF	TGTGCCAGTACCAACCGGGCTCGGGATGGGCAGCCCCAGCATTTT
TRBV23-1	NA	TRBJ2-7	NA	16	CASSPPQEQSTYEQYF	TGCGCCAGCAGTCCCCCCCAGGAGCAATCGACCTACGAGCAGTACTTC
TRBV7-9	TRBD2	TRBJ2-1	NA	17	CASSLTSGGSSYNEQFF	TGTGCCAGCAGTTTGACTAGCGGGGGGAGCTCCTACAATGAGCAGTTCTTC
TRBV6-5	NA	TRBJ1-5	NA	13	CASSSAFNQPQHF	TGTGCCAGCAGTTCAGCTTTCAATCAGCCCCAGCATTTT
TRBV11-3	NA	TRBJ2-4	NA	14	CASSSASGSNIQYF	TGTGCCAGCAGCTCCGCCTCGGGTTCAAACATTCAGTACTTC
TRBV5-4	TRBD1	TRBJ1-1	few	15	CASSSLTGMNTEAFF	TGTGCCAGCAGCTCGCTGACAGGGATGAACACTGAAGCTTTCTTT